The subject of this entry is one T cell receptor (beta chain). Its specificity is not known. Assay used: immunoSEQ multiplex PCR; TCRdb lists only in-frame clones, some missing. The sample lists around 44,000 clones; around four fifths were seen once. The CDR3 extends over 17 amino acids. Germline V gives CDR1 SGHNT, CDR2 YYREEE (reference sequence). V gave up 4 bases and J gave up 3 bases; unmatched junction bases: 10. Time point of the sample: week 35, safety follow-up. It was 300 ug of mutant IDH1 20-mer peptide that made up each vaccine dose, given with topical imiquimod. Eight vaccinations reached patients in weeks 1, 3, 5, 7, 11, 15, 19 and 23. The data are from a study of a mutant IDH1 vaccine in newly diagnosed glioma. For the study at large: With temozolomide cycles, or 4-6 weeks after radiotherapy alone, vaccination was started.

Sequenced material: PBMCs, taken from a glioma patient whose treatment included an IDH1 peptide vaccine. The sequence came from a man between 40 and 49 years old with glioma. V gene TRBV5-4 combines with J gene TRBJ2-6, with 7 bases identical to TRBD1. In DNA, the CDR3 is TGTGCCAGCAGCCAAGACAGGGCCTTCTATGGGGCCAACGTCCTGACTTTC. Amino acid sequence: CASSQDRAFYGANVLTF.